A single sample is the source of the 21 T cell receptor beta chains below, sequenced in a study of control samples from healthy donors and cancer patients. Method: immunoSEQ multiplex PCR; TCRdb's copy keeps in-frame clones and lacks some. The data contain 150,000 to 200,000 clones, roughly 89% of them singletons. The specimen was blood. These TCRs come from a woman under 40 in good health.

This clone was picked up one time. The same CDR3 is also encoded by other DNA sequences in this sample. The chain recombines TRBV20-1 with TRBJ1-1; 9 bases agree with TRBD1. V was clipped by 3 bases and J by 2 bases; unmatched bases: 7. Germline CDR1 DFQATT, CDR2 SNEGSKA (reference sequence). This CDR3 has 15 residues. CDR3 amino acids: CSASNRGRGNTEAFF. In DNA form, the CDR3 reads TGCAGTGCTAGTAACAGGGGGCGCGGTAACACTGAAGCTTTCTTT.

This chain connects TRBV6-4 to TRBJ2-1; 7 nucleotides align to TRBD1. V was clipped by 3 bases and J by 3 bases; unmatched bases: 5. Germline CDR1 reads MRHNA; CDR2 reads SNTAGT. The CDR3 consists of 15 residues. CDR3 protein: CASSDGQEDYNEQFF. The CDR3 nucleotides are TGTGCCAGCAGTGATGGACAGGAAGACTACAATGAGCAGTTCTTC.

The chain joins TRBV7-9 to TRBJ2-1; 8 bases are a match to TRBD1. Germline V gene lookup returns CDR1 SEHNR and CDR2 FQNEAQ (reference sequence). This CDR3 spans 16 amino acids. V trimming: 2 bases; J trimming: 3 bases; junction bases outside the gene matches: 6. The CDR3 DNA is TGTGCCAGCAGCTTACAGGGGGCGACACTCTACAATGAGCAGTTCTTC. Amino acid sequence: CASSLQGATLYNEQFF.

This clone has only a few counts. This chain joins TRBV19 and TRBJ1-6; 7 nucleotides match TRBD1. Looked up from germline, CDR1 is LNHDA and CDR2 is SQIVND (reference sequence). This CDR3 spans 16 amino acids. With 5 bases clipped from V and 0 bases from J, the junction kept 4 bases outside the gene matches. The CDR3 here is CASSAGQNSYNSPLHF. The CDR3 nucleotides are TGTGCCAGTAGTGCGGGACAGAACTCCTATAATTCACCCCTCCACTTT.

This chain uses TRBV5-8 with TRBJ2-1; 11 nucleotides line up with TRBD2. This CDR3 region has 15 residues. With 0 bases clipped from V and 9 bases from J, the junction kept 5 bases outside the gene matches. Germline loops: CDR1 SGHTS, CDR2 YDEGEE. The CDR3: CASSLGLAGSGEQFF. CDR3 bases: TGTGCCAGCAGCTTGGGACTAGCGGGAAGCGGTGAGCAGTTCTTC.

CDR3: CASSPRMDRVSDTQYF. In DNA, the CDR3 is TGTGCCAGCAGCCCTCGTATGGACAGGGTGTCTGATACGCAGTATTTT. The gene calls are TRBV9 and TRBJ2-3; 8 bases map to TRBD1. Trimming at V came to 4 bases and at J to 6 bases, leaving 13 bases not matched to a gene. Germline lookup yields CDR1 SGDLS and CDR2 YYNGEE. This CDR3 has 16 residues.

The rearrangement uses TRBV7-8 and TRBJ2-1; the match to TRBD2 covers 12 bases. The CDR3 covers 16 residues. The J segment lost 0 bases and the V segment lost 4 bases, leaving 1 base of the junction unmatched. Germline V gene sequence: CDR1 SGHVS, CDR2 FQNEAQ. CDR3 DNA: TGTGCCAGCAGCTCGACTAGCGGGAGCTCCTACAATGAGCAGTTCTTC. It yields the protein CASSSTSGSSYNEQFF.

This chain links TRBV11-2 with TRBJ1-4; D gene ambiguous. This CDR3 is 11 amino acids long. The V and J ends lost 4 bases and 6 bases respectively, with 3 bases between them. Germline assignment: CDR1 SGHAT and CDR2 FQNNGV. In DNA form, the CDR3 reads TGTGCCAGCAGCTCCTATGAAAAACTGTTTTTT. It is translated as CASSSYEKLFF.

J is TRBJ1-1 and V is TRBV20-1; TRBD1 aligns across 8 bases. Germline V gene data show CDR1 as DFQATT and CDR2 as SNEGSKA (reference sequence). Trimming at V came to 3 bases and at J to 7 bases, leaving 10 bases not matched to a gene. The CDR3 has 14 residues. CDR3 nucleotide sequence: TGCAGTGCTAGTAGTGGGCAGGGGGCCTATGAAGCTTTCTTT. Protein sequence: CSASSGQGAYEAFF.

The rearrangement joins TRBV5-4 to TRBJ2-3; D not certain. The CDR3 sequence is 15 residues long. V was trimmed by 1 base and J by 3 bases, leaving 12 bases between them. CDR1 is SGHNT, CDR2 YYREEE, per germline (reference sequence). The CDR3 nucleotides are TGTGCCAGCAGCTTGTCGCTAGTCGGGACAGATACGCAGTATTTT. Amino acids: CASSLSLVGTDTQYF. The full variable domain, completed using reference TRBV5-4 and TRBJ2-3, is ETGVTQSPTHLIKTRGQQVTLRCSSQSGHNTVSWYQQALGQGPQFIFQYYREEENGRGNFPPRFSGLQFPNYSSELNVNALELDDSALYLCASSLSLVGTDTQYFGPGTRLTVL.

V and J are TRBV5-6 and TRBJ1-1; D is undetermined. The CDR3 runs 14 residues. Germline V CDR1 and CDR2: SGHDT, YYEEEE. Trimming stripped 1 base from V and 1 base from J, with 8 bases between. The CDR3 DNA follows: TGTGCCAGCAGCTTGACCGCGGGGAACACTGAAGCTTTCTTT. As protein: CASSLTAGNTEAFF.

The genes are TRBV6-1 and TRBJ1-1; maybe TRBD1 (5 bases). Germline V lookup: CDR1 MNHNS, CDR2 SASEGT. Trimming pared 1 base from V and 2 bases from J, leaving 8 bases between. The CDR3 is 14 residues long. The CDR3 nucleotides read TGTGCCAGCAGTGAAGTGGGGGGAAACACTGAAGCTTTCTTT. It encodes CASSEVGGNTEAFF.

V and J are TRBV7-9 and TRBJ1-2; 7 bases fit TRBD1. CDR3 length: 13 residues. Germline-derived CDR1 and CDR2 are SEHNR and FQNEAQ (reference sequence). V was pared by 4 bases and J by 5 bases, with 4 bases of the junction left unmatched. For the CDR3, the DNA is TGTGCCAGCAGCTCCGGACAGGATTATGGCTACACCTTC. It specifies CASSSGQDYGYTF.

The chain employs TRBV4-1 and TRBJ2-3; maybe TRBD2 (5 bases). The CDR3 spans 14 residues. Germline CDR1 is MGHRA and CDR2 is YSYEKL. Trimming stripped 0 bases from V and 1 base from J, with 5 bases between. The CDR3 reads CASSQDSGTDTQYF. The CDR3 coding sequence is TGCGCCAGCAGCCAAGATAGCGGCACAGATACGCAGTATTTT.

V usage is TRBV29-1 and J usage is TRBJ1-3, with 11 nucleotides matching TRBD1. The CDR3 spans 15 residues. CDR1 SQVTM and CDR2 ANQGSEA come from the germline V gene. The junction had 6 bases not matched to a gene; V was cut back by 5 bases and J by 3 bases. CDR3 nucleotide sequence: TGCAGCGTTCCCCGGGACAGGGGGTTTGGAAACACCATATATTTT. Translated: CSVPRDRGFGNTIYF. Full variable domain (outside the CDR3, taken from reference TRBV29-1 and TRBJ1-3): SAVISQKPSRDICQRGTSLTIQCQVDSQVTMMFWYRQQPGQSLTLIATANQGSEATYESGFVIDKFPISRPNLTFSTLTVSNMSPEDSSIYLCSVPRDRGFGNTIYFGEGSWLTVV.

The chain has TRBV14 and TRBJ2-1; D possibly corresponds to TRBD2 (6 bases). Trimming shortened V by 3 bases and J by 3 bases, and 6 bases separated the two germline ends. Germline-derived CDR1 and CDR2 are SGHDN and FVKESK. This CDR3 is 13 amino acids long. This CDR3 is CASSQGLYNEQFF. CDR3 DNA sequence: TGTGCCAGCAGCCAGGGACTCTACAATGAGCAGTTCTTC. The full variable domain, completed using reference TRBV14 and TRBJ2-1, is EAGVTQFPSHSVIEKGQTVTLRCDPISGHDNLYWYRRVMGKEIKFLLHFVKESKQDESGMPNNRFLAERTGGTYSTLKVQPAELEDSGVYFCASSQGLYNEQFFGPGTRLTVL.

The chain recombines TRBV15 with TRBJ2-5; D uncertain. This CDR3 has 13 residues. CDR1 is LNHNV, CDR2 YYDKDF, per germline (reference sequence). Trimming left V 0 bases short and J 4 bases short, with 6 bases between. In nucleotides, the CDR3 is TGTGCCACCAGCAGAGATGCAATAGAGACCCAGTACTTC. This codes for CATSRDAIETQYF.

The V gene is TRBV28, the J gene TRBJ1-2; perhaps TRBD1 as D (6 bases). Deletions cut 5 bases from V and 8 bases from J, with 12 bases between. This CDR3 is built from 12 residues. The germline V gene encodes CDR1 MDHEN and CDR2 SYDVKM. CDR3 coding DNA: TGTGCCAGCAGTCCCCTCAGGGGCGGCTACACCTTC. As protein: CASSPLRGGYTF.

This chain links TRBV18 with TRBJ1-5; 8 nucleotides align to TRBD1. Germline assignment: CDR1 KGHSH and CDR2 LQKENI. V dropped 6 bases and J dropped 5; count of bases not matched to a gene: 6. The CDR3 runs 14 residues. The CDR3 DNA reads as TGTGCCAGCTCGGAACAGGGGGTCGATCAGCCCCAGCATTTT. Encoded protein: CASSEQGVDQPQHF.

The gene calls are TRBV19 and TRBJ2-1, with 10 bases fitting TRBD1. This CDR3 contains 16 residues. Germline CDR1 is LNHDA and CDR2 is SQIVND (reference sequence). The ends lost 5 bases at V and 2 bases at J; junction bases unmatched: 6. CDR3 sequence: CASSLRTGGTYNEQFF. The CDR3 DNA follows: TGTGCCAGTAGTCTCCGGACAGGGGGGACCTACAATGAGCAGTTCTTC.

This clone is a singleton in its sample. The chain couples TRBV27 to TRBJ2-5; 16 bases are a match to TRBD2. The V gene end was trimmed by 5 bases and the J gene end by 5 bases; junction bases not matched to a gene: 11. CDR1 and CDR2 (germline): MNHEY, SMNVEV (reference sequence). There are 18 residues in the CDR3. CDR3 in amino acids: CASSHEPGLAGGRETQYF. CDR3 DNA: TGTGCCAGCAGTCACGAACCGGGACTAGCGGGGGGGCGGGAGACCCAGTACTTC.